Each of the 32 T cell receptor beta chains below was sequenced from the same sample in a study of early T cells in non-severe SARS-CoV-2 infection. TCRdb used MiXCR to reprocess the 5' RACE reads, holding one entry per CDR3 protein. The profile shows 30,000 or so distinct CDR3 sequences, roughly 5.6% of them singletons. Material for sequencing was whole blood. The receptors were sampled from an adult who was a healthcare worker with PCR-confirmed SARS-CoV-2 infection or an uninfected control (not recorded which).

This clonotype was observed a few times. The rearrangement joins TRBV6-5 to TRBJ1-5; D not resolved. Between the trimmed V and J ends, which lost 6 bases and 5 bases, there was a span of 8 bases. Germline values: CDR1 MNHEY, CDR2 SVGAGI. The CDR3 is 12 amino acids. The CDR3 sequence is CASSEPDQPQHF. The CDR3 DNA sequence: TGTGCCAGCAGCGAGCCAGATCAGCCCCAGCATTTT.

This clonotype was observed a handful of times. V usage is TRBV20-1 and J usage is TRBJ2-1; the D gene could be TRBD1 or TRBD2 (6 bases each). Germline CDR1 is DFQATT and CDR2 is SNEGSKA (reference sequence). CDR3 length: 16 amino acids. With 3 bases removed from V and 3 bases from J, the gap between germline ends came to 18 bases. The CDR3 is CSASGSGAGHYNEQFF. CDR3 coding DNA: TGCAGTGCTAGTGGGTCGGGGGCTGGTCACTACAATGAGCAGTTCTTC.

There are many counts of this clonotype. The chain carries TRBV5-4 and TRBJ2-3; the match to TRBD2 covers 7 bases. The V segment lost 1 base and the J segment 6 bases; nucleotides outside the gene matches: 8. This CDR3 region has 15 residues. The germline V gene has CDR1 SGHNT and CDR2 YYREEE (reference sequence). CDR3 sequence: CASSLLGGGRDTQYF. The CDR3 nucleotides read TGTGCCAGCAGCTTGTTGGGCGGGGGACGCGATACGCAGTATTTT.

This clonotype was seen ten or more times. The gene calls are TRBV29-1 and TRBJ2-3; D gene ambiguous. This CDR3 is built from 12 residues. The V gene lost 4 bases and the J gene lost 4 bases, with 9 bases spanning the gap. Germline V gene sequence: CDR1 SQVTM, CDR2 ANQGSEA. The DNA of the CDR3 is TGCAGCGTTGGGGGTGTCGCAGATACGCAGTATTTT. It encodes CSVGGVADTQYF.

This clonotype is classed as medium-sized. The chain recombines TRBV12-3 or TRBV12-4 with TRBJ2-7, with 10 bases identical to TRBD1. The CDR3 contains 15 residues. V dropped 5 bases and J dropped 2; count of bases not matched to a gene: 6. DNA for the CDR3: TGTGCCAGCAGTCGACAGGGGGCGGGTACCTACGAGCAGTACTTC. Translating gives CASSRQGAGTYEQYF.

This clonotype showed up many times. The rearrangement links TRBV23-1 to TRBJ2-3; possible D gene TRBD1, 6 bases. TRBV23-1 belongs to the ORF category, with a function that is uncertain. The CDR3 sequence is 14 residues long. Trimming cost V 2 bases and J 4 bases, with 10 bases left between them. The CDR3 reads CASSQVQGADTQYF. The CDR3 region has the DNA TGCGCCAGCAGTCAAGTACAGGGTGCAGATACGCAGTATTTT.

This clonotype was observed at least ten times. The chain carries TRBV7-6 and TRBJ2-7; 9 nucleotides agree with TRBD1. With 5 bases clipped from V and 6 bases from J, the junction kept 5 bases outside the gene matches. This CDR3 has 13 amino acids. Germline V CDR1 and CDR2: SGHVS, FNYEAQ. This chain's CDR3 is CASSTVTGGEQYF. The CDR3 nucleotides are TGTGCCAGCAGCACTGTGACAGGGGGCGAGCAGTACTTC. Drawing the rest from reference TRBV7-6 and TRBJ2-7, the complete variable domain is GAGVSQSPRYKVTKRGQDVALRCDPISGHVSLYWYRQALGQGPEFLTYFNYEAQQDKSGLPNDRFSAERPEGSISTLTIQRTEQRDSAMYRCASSTVTGGEQYFGPGTRLTVT.

This clonotype was recorded at least ten times. The rearrangement links TRBV7-9 to TRBJ2-1; 8 bases are a match to TRBD2. Germline CDR1 SEHNR, CDR2 FQNEAQ (reference sequence). CDR3 length: 16 amino acids. V shed 4 bases, J shed 2 bases, and the junction held 7 bases outside the gene matches. The CDR3: CASSSLSGTTYNEQFF. The CDR3, as DNA: TGTGCCAGCAGCTCCCTTAGCGGGACAACCTACAATGAGCAGTTCTTC.

This clonotype was observed at least ten times. V usage is TRBV20-1 and J usage is TRBJ2-3; 11 bases fit TRBD2. The length of the CDR3 is 14 residues. The germline V gene has CDR1 DFQATT and CDR2 SNEGSKA (reference sequence). The J segment lost 5 bases and the V segment lost 5 bases, leaving 6 bases of the junction unmatched. CDR3 residues: CSASLAGVQDTQYF. The CDR3 DNA reads as TGCAGTGCTTCACTAGCGGGAGTTCAAGATACGCAGTATTTT.

This clonotype was counted between two and nine times. This chain links TRBV20-1 with TRBJ2-5; tentative D call: TRBD1 (6 bases). CDR1 is DFQATT, CDR2 SNEGSKA, per germline (reference sequence). V gave up 2 bases and J gave up 3 bases, with 10 bases separating them. The CDR3 runs to 13 residues. The CDR3 region has the DNA TGCAGTGCTAGAAGTAAGGGGGAAGAGACCCAGTACTTC. This translates into CSARSKGEETQYF.

The sample holds a few counts of this clonotype. The chain is built from TRBV10-3 and TRBJ2-1; D not resolved. CDR3 length: 13 amino acids. Trimming stripped 2 bases from V and 4 bases from J, with 6 bases between. Per the germline V gene, CDR1 is ENHRY and CDR2 is SYGVKD. CDR3 in DNA: TGTGCCATCAGTGAGACGGGTTACAATGAGCAGTTCTTC. Translation gives CAISETGYNEQFF.

The table lists this clonotype with many counts. This chain links TRBV10-3 with TRBJ2-2; 13 bases map to TRBD2. Germline values: CDR1 ENHRY, CDR2 SYGVKD. The CDR3 consists of 18 residues. V was pared by 6 bases and J by 3 bases, with 10 bases of the junction left unmatched. The CDR3 nucleotides are TGTGCCATCAGCCGGGGACTAGCGGGGCGCGCCTACACCGGGGAGCTGTTTTTT. Its translation is CAISRGLAGRAYTGELFF.

This clonotype was detected many times. The genes are TRBV29-1 and TRBJ2-7; D unresolved. Trimming removed 0 bases from V and 0 bases from J, with 15 bases in between. Germline CDR1 SQVTM, CDR2 ANQGSEA. The CDR3 loop spans 16 amino acids. The CDR3 DNA reads as TGCAGCGTTGAAGATCCGGTAGGGATAAACTCCTACGAGCAGTACTTC. As protein: CSVEDPVGINSYEQYF.

This clonotype was counted many times. The chain employs TRBV6-6 and TRBJ2-5; 8 nucleotides line up with TRBD1. With 7 bases clipped from V and 2 bases from J, the junction kept 15 bases outside the gene matches. From germline, CDR1 is MNHNY and CDR2 SVGAGI (reference sequence). The CDR3 is made up of 17 amino acids. CDR3 nucleotide sequence: TGTGCCAGCAAAGTCAGACAGGGGAGGTTAAGGCAAGAGACCCAGTACTTC. Amino acid sequence: CASKVRQGRLRQETQYF.

This clonotype was picked up many times. Germline is not matched at one junction end, which may reflect a read error. This sequence joins TRBV7-2 and TRBJ1-1; no clear D. This CDR3 is 12 amino acids long. CDR1 is SGHTA, CDR2 FQGNSA, per germline. In nucleotides, the CDR3 is TGTGCCAGCAGCTTTTTTCTCGTGGGAGCTTTTTTT. Residues: CASSFFLVGAFF.

The sample holds many counts of this clonotype. The V gene is TRBV7-8, the J gene TRBJ2-3; 9 bases line up with TRBD2. Looked up from germline, CDR1 is SGHVS and CDR2 is FQNEAQ. This CDR3 region has 16 residues. Trimming took 5 bases from V and 0 from J; bases not matched to a gene: 6. The CDR3 DNA sequence: TGTGCCAGCAGCCCTCAGACTAGCGGAAGCACAGATACGCAGTATTTT. It encodes CASSPQTSGSTDTQYF.

V is TRBV29-1 and J is TRBJ1-1; perhaps TRBD1 as D (5 bases). The CDR3 consists of 13 residues. The V end lost 7 bases, the J end lost 3 bases, and 15 bases lay between the germline ends. Germline assignment: CDR1 SQVTM and CDR2 ANQGSEA. The CDR3 bases are TGCAGCGGGTCCTCCGGGACCCACACTGAAGCTTTCTTT. Protein: CSGSSGTHTEAFF.

This clonotype was seen repeatedly, ten times or more. The gene calls are TRBV10-3 and TRBJ2-7; 10 nucleotides match TRBD2. With V trimmed by 5 bases and J by 5 bases, 3 bases remained unmatched. The CDR3 spans 13 residues. Germline CDR1 ENHRY, CDR2 SYGVKD. CDR3 bases: TGTGCCATCAGTAACGGGACTAGCGACGAGCAGTACTTC. Encoded protein: CAISNGTSDEQYF.

The table lists this clonotype with many counts. J is TRBJ2-3 and V is TRBV10-2, with 9 nucleotides matching TRBD2. Germline loops: CDR1 WSHSY, CDR2 SAAADI. The trim removed 4 bases at V and 1 base at J, leaving 3 bases unmatched. The CDR3 has 15 residues. The DNA for the CDR3 is TGCGCCAGCAGTGTAGCGGGAGTGGGCACAGATACGCAGTATTTT. This sequence encodes CASSVAGVGTDTQYF.

This clonotype was detected ten times or more. The chain recombines TRBV6-1 with TRBJ1-2; D is perhaps TRBD1 (5 bases). This CDR3 is 13 amino acids long. Germline CDR1 reads MNHNS; CDR2 reads SASEGT. V gave up 5 bases and J gave up 5 bases, with 12 bases separating them. CDR3 coding DNA: TGTGCCAGCAGTTCAGACAGTTATTATGGCTACACCTTC. Translation: CASSSDSYYGYTF.

This clonotype was seen at least ten times. The chain joins TRBV7-6 to TRBJ2-2; 12 positions match TRBD2. CDR3 length equals 18 residues. Germline lookup yields CDR1 SGHVS and CDR2 FNYEAQ. Germline trimming cut 5 bases from V and 0 bases from J; bases unmatched to any gene: 7. In nucleotides, the CDR3 is TGTGCCAGCAGCGGGAGACTAGCGGGAGAGGCGAACACCGGGGAGCTGTTTTTT. This sequence encodes CASSGRLAGEANTGELFF.

This clonotype has at least ten counts. The DNA of the CDR3 is TGCGCCAGCAGCCAAGATTCGTACGGGGAGACCCAGTACTTC. Amino acid sequence: CASSQDSYGETQYF. The V gene is TRBV4-1, the J gene TRBJ2-5; no reliable D call. From germline, CDR1 is MGHRA and CDR2 YSYEKL. Between the trimmed V and J ends, which lost 0 bases and 5 bases, there was a span of 10 bases. This CDR3 is built from 14 residues.

This clonotype was counted many times. The gene calls are TRBV24-1 and TRBJ2-3, with a possible D match to TRBD1 (5 bases). This CDR3 region has 12 residues. Between the trimmed V and J ends, which lost 1 base and 14 bases, there was a span of 12 bases. The germline gives CDR1 KGHDR, CDR2 SFDVKD. The CDR3 sequence is CATSDFRQGRYF. The CDR3 DNA follows: TGTGCCACCAGTGATTTCAGGCAGGGTCGGTATTTT.

This clonotype has a count of ten or more. V and J are TRBV18 and TRBJ2-7; D might be TRBD2 (5 bases). There are 11 residues in the CDR3. With 6 bases removed from V and 10 bases from J, the gap between germline ends came to 13 bases. Germline values: CDR1 KGHSH, CDR2 LQKENI. CDR3 in amino acids: CASSSDYIQYF. The CDR3 bases are TGTGCCAGCTCTTCAGACTATATCCAGTACTTC.

This clonotype was detected ten times or more. The DNA of the CDR3 is TGTGCCAGCAGCGCCCAGGGGGGAGGGCCGAATGAGCAGTTCTTC. It is translated as CASSAQGGGPNEQFF. The chain combines TRBV12-3 or TRBV12-4 with TRBJ2-1; possibly TRBD1 or TRBD2 for D (7 bases each). CDR3 length: 15 residues. V dropped 6 bases and J dropped 7 bases, with 19 bases sitting between them.

This clonotype showed up many times. This chain uses TRBV14 with TRBJ1-2; TRBD1 matches at 9 bases. Germline lookup yields CDR1 SGHDN and CDR2 FVKESK. The ends lost 4 bases at V and 4 bases at J; junction bases unmatched: 7. CDR3 length: 15 residues. CDR3 amino acids: CASSRGQGKAYGYTF. The DNA of the CDR3 is TGTGCCAGCAGCCGGGGACAGGGCAAGGCCTATGGCTACACCTTC.

This clonotype was observed many times. The rearrangement joins TRBV18 to TRBJ1-1, with 12 bases matching TRBD1. The CDR3 totals 18 residues. J was trimmed by 10 bases and V by 0 bases; bases with no gene match: 15. Germline-derived CDR1 and CDR2 are KGHSH and LQKENI. The CDR3 reads CASSPPGRGNRDRGLAFF. The CDR3 region has the DNA TGTGCCAGCTCACCACCGGGCCGCGGTAACCGGGACAGGGGGCTAGCTTTCTTT.

This clonotype occurred many times. The V gene is TRBV12-3 or TRBV12-4, the J gene TRBJ2-2; the match to TRBD1 covers 8 bases. V trimming: 5 bases; J trimming: 1 base; junction bases outside the gene matches: 9. The CDR3 has 17 residues. CDR3 sequence reads: CASSHRTGKENTGELFF. The CDR3 nucleotides are TGTGCCAGCAGTCACCGGACAGGGAAGGAGAACACCGGGGAGCTGTTTTTT.

This clonotype has at least ten counts. The rearrangement uses TRBV24-1 and TRBJ2-1; TRBD1 matches 9 bases. V shed 0 bases, J shed 7 bases, and the junction held 3 bases outside the gene matches. The CDR3 has 15 residues. Germline V gene data show CDR1 as KGHDR and CDR2 as SFDVKD. This CDR3 is CATSDLWTGVNEQFF. The DNA for the CDR3 is TGTGCCACCAGTGATTTGTGGACAGGGGTTAATGAGCAGTTCTTC.

This clonotype was recorded a few times. CDR3 amino acids: CSVDAQLNTEAFF. The CDR3 nucleotides are TGCAGCGTTGACGCACAGCTGAACACTGAAGCTTTCTTT. The V call is TRBV29-1, the J call TRBJ1-1, with D uncertain. Germline V gene data show CDR1 as SQVTM and CDR2 as ANQGSEA. V lost 3 bases, J lost 0 bases, and 8 bases lay in between. The CDR3 is 13 amino acids.

The chain recombines TRBV5-4 with TRBJ2-5, with D tentatively TRBD2 (6 bases). The CDR3 contains 13 residues. V shed 4 bases and J shed 5 bases, with 12 bases lying between them. In germline, CDR1 is SGHNT, CDR2 YYREEE (reference sequence). In DNA form, the CDR3 reads TGTGCCAGCAGCCCGGAGGGGTGGGAGACCCAGTACTTC. As protein: CASSPEGWETQYF.

This clonotype was counted ten times or more. The chain employs TRBV7-3 and TRBJ2-2; 11 bases line up with TRBD2. The length of the CDR3 is 17 residues. After removal of 5 bases from V and 7 bases from J, the junction contained 12 bases not matched to a gene. Germline CDR1 SGHTA, CDR2 FQGTGA. The CDR3 protein is CASSQSSGRAPGGELFF. CDR3 nucleotide sequence: TGTGCCAGCAGCCAGAGTAGCGGGAGGGCCCCCGGCGGGGAGCTGTTTTTT.